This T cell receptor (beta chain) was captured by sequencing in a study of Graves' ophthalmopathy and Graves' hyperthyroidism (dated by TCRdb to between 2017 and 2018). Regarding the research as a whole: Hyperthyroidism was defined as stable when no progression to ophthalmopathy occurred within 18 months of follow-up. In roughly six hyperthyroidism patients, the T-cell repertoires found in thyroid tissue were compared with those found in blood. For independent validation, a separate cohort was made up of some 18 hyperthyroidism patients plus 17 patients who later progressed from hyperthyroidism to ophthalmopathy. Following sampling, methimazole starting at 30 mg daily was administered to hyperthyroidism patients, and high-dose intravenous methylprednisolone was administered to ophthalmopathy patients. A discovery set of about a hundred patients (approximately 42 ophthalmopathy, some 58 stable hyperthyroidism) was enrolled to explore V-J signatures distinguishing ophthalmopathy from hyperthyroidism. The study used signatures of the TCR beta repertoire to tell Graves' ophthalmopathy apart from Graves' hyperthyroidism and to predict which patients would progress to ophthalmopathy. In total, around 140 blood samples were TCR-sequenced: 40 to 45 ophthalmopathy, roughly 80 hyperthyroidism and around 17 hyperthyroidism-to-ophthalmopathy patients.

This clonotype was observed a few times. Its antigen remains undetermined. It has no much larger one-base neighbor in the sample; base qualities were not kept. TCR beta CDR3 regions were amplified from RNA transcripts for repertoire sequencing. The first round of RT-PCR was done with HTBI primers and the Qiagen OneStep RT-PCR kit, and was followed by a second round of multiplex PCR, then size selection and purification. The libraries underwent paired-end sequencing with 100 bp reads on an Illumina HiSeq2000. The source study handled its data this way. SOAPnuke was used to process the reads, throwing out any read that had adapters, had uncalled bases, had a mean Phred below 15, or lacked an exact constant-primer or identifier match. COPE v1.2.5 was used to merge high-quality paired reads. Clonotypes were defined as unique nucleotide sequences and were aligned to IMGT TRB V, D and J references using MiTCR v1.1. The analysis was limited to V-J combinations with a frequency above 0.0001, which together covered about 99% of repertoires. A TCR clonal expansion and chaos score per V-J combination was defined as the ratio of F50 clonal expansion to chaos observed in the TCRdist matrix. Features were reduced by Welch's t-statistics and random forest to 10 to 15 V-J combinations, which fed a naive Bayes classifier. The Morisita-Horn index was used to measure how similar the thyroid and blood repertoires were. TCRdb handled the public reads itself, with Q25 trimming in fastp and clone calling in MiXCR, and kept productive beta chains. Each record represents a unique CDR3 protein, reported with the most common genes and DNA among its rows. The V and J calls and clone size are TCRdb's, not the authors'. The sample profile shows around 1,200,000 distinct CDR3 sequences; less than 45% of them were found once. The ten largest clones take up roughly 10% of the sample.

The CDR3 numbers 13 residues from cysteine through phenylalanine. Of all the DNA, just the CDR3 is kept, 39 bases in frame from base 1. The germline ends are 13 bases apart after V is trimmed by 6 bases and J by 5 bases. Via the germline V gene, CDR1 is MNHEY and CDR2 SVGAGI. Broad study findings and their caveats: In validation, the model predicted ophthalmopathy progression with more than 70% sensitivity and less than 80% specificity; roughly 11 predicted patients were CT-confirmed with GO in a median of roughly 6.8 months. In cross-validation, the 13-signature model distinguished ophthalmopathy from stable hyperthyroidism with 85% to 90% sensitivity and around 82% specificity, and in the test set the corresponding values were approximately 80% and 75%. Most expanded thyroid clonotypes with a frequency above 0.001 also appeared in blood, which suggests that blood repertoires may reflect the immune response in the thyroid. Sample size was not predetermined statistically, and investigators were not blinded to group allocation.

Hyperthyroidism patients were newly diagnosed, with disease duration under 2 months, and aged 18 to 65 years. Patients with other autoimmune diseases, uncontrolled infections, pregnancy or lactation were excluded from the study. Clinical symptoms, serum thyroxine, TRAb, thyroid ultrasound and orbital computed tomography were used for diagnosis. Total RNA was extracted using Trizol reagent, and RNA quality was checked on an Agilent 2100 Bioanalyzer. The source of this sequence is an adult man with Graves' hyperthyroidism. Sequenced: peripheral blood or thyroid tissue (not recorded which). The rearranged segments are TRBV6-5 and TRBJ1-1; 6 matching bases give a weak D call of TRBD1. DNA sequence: TGTGCCAGCAGGGGGGGGGGCTTGACTGAAGCTTTCTTT. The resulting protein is CASRGGGLTEAFF.